The rows below give T cell receptor beta chains drawn from one sample of a study of blood T cell repertoires in COVID-19. Measured with immunoSEQ multiplex PCR; TCRdb has only the in-frame clones, and not every one. The repertoire has roughly 250,000 clones, roughly nine tenths of them found once; the top ten carry 9.5% to 15%. Material for sequencing was peripheral blood. The receptors were gathered from a woman aged 25-40 years with COVID-19, enrolled during active disease. Both conserved end residues are part of each CDR3. A D gene is named only where the DNA matches it firmly. Clone size is given for some rows only: seen once, a few or many times, or a class if the clone is expanded.

clone_size	v_call	j_call	d_call	cdr3_aa	cdr3_nt
NA	TRBV5-8	TRBJ2-1	NA	CASSFGSLPGDEQFF	TGTGCCAGCAGCTTCGGTAGTCTACCCGGGGATGAGCAGTTCTTC
few	TRBV5-1	TRBJ1-2	NA	CASSFGQRNGYTF	TGCGCCAGCAGCTTTGGACAGAGGAACGGCTACACCTTC
NA	TRBV7-2	TRBJ2-1	TRBD1	CASSLQRDRGKNEQFF	TGTGCCAGCAGCCTCCAGAGGGACAGGGGGAAGAATGAGCAGTTCTTC
NA	TRBV30	TRBJ2-7	TRBD2	CAWRSGVYSGANSYEQYF	TGTGCCTGGAGGTCCGGGGTGTACAGCGGGGCAAACTCCTACGAGCAGTACTTC
NA	TRBV7-2	TRBJ1-4	NA	CASRRDPSTREKLFF	TGTGCCAGCAGGCGGGACCCCTCAACTCGGGAAAAACTGTTTTTT
NA	TRBV7-8	TRBJ2-1	TRBD2	CASSFRYSGGHNEQFF	TGTGCCAGCAGCTTCAGATATAGCGGGGGACACAATGAGCAGTTCTTC
few	TRBV18	TRBJ1-3	NA	CASSPTGNGNTIYF	TGTGCCAGCTCGCCTACAGGGAACGGAAACACCATATATTTT
NA	TRBV6-5	TRBJ2-1	TRBD1	CASSLVGTGDRWQFF	TGTGCCAGCAGTCTAGTAGGGACAGGGGATAGATGGCAGTTCTTC
NA	TRBV11-2	TRBJ2-5	TRBD1	CASSPTTGSHRTQYF	TGTGCCAGCAGCCCTACGACAGGGTCCCATCGGACCCAGTACTTC
NA	TRBV5-8	TRBJ2-3	TRBD2	CASSRGLASGYTDTQYF	TGTGCCAGCAGCAGGGGCCTGGCTAGCGGCTACACAGATACGCAGTATTTT
NA	TRBV19	TRBJ1-3	NA	CASSQYYSGNTIYF	TGTGCCAGTAGTCAGTATTACTCTGGAAACACCATATATTTT
few	TRBV7-8	TRBJ2-7	NA	CASSTGFRNEQYF	TGTGCCAGCAGCACCGGGTTCCGGAACGAGCAGTACTTC
NA	TRBV27	TRBJ2-3	NA	CASSLIFSDTQYF	TGTGCCAGCAGTTTAATTTTCTCAGATACGCAGTATTTT
NA	TRBV28	TRBJ2-7	TRBD2	CASSSPFSGGSYEQYF	TGTGCCAGCAGTTCTCCTTTTAGCGGGGGGTCCTACGAGCAGTACTTC
once	TRBV10-2	TRBJ1-5	TRBD1	CASSRDRGSLGNQPQHF	TGCGCCAGCAGCCGGGACAGGGGGAGTTTAGGCAATCAGCCCCAGCATTTT
NA	TRBV28	TRBJ1-4	NA	CASTLGVFGEKLFF	TGTGCCAGCACCTTAGGGGTCTTCGGTGAAAAACTGTTTTTT
NA	TRBV19	TRBJ2-7	NA	CASSMGTPSYEQYF	TGTGCCAGTAGTATGGGGACACCCTCCTACGAGCAGTACTTC
NA	TRBV6-7	TRBJ1-1	NA	CARCGTLNTEAFF	TGTGCCAGGTGCGGGACCCTGAACACTGAAGCTTTCTTT
NA	TRBV7-2	TRBJ1-6	NA	CASRPSRGSYNSPLHF	TGTGCCAGCAGGCCCTCCAGGGGCTCCTATAATTCACCCCTCCACTTT
NA	TRBV5-4	TRBJ1-1	NA	CASSSGLGTEAFF	TGTGCCAGCAGCTCAGGGTTGGGCACTGAAGCTTTCTTT
NA	TRBV28	TRBJ1-2	TRBD1	CASSGGQGEYGYTF	TGTGCCAGCAGTGGGGGACAGGGGGAGTATGGCTACACCTTC
NA	TRBV27	TRBJ1-4	TRBD1	CASSTFELRGHLFF	TGTGCCAGCAGTACATTTGAACTCAGGGGGCATTTGTTTTTT
once	TRBV4-1	TRBJ2-2	TRBD1	CASSRRTGNTGELFF	TGCGCCAGCAGCCGAAGGACAGGCAACACCGGGGAGCTGTTTTTT
NA	TRBV5-1	TRBJ2-1	TRBD1	CASSLEDRGIDNEQFF	TGCGCCAGCAGCTTGGAGGACAGGGGTATAGACAATGAGCAGTTCTTC
NA	TRBV3-1/TRBV3-2	TRBJ2-7	NA	CASSNAPGGYEQYF	TGTGCCAGCAGCAACGCCCCCGGGGGCTACGAGCAGTACTTC
few	TRBV12-3/TRBV12-4	TRBJ1-1	NA	CASSLTEYTEAFF	TGTGCCAGCAGCCTAACAGAGTACACTGAAGCTTTCTTT
NA	TRBV5-1	TRBJ2-2	TRBD2	CASSTGLAGGNTGELFF	TGCGCCAGCAGCACCGGACTAGCGGGGGGGAACACCGGGGAGCTGTTTTTT
NA	TRBV5-6	TRBJ2-7	NA	CASTKGEGLEQYF	TGTGCCAGCACGAAGGGGGAGGGCCTCGAGCAGTACTTC
once	TRBV28	TRBJ2-7	TRBD2	CASRPYGGVYEQYF	TGTGCCAGCAGGCCTTACGGGGGGGTCTACGAGCAGTACTTC
NA	TRBV5-6	TRBJ1-2	TRBD1	CASSIDRAEHGYTF	TGTGCCAGCAGCATCGACAGGGCCGAACATGGCTACACCTTC
once	TRBV24-1	TRBJ2-3	NA	CATSGIRQVSSTDTQYF	TGTGCCACCAGTGGTATACGACAGGTCTCTAGCACAGATACGCAGTATTTT
NA	TRBV28	TRBJ2-7	TRBD2	CASRTSGGFYEQYF	TGTGCCAGCCGGACTAGCGGGGGGTTTTACGAGCAGTACTTC
NA	TRBV29-1	TRBJ1-5	NA	CSVTMGFRDQPQHF	TGCAGCGTAACCATGGGATTCAGGGATCAGCCCCAGCATTTT
NA	TRBV2	TRBJ1-4	NA	CASTSPLSRANEKLFF	TGTGCCAGCACCAGTCCCCTCTCCAGGGCTAATGAAAAACTGTTTTTT
NA	TRBV6-5	TRBJ1-1	TRBD1	CASSFFQGDTEAFF	TGTGCCAGCAGTTTCTTTCAGGGGGATACTGAAGCTTTCTTT
NA	TRBV29-1	TRBJ2-1	NA	CSVSADNEQFF	TGCAGCGTATCAGCGGACAATGAGCAGTTCTTC
NA	TRBV11-2	TRBJ1-1	NA	CASSLVQRTKAFF	TGTGCCAGCAGCTTAGTTCAAAGGACTAAAGCTTTCTTT
NA	TRBV19	TRBJ1-2	NA	CASSIEQGTPYNYGYTF	TGTGCCAGTAGTATAGAACAGGGAACCCCTTATAACTATGGCTACACCTTC
NA	TRBV6-5	TRBJ2-2	TRBD1	CASSKQGAGGELFF	TGTGCCAGCAGTAAACAGGGGGCTGGCGGGGAGCTGTTTTTT
NA	TRBV28	TRBJ1-6	NA	CALGSSYNSPLHF	TGTGCGCTGGGGAGCTCCTATAATTCACCCCTCCACTTT
once	TRBV4-1	TRBJ1-1	NA	CASGGERTSTEAFF	TGCGCCAGCGGAGGGGAGCGGACCTCGACTGAAGCTTTCTTT
once	TRBV7-2	TRBJ2-5	TRBD2	CASSLAISGGAWEETQYF	TGTGCCAGCAGCTTAGCAATTAGCGGGGGGGCCTGGGAAGAGACCCAGTACTTC
NA	TRBV18	TRBJ1-5	NA	CASSQFPPGSNQPQHF	TGTGCCAGCTCTCAGTTTCCCCCGGGGTCTAATCAGCCCCAGCATTTT
few	TRBV14	TRBJ2-1	TRBD2	CASSQERISGGEQFF	TGTGCCAGCAGCCAAGAACGGATTAGCGGGGGTGAGCAGTTCTTC
NA	TRBV5-1	TRBJ2-3	TRBD2	CASSFGPSGGADTQYF	TGCGCCAGCAGCTTTGGGCCTAGCGGGGGTGCAGATACGCAGTATTTT
NA	TRBV6-1	TRBJ1-2	TRBD1	CASSASRLPGQGKLSYGYTF	TGTGCCAGCAGTGCAAGTAGGCTACCGGGACAGGGGAAGCTTAGCTATGGCTACACCTTC
NA	TRBV19	TRBJ2-1	TRBD2	CASNRAGGSYNEQFF	TGTGCCAGTAACCGAGCGGGGGGATCCTACAATGAGCAGTTCTTC
NA	TRBV7-8	TRBJ2-7	NA	CASSLGVGGLSWYF	TGTGCCAGCAGCTTAGGGGTCGGCGGTCTCTCGTGGTACTTC
NA	TRBV2	TRBJ2-2	TRBD2	CASSGGEGTGELFF	TGTGCCAGCAGTGGTGGGGAGGGGACCGGGGAGCTGTTTTTT
NA	TRBV7-9	TRBJ1-4	NA	CATVGEQATNEKLFF	TGTGCCACCGTTGGGGAACAGGCAACTAATGAAAAACTGTTTTTT
NA	TRBV24-1	TRBJ2-7	NA	CATSDSEMGGVEQYF	TGTGCCACCAGTGATTCGGAGATGGGCGGGGTAGAGCAGTACTTC
NA	TRBV19	TRBJ1-3	NA	CASSSLGVSGNTIYF	TGTGCCAGTAGTTCACTCGGGGTCTCTGGAAACACCATATATTTT
once	TRBV27	TRBJ1-2	TRBD1	CASSLGTGGGRYGYTF	TGTGCCAGCAGCCTCGGGACAGGGGGCGGACGGTATGGCTACACCTTC
NA	TRBV3-1/TRBV3-2	TRBJ1-2	TRBD1	CASRMQGGAAHGYTF	TGTGCCAGCAGAATGCAAGGGGGCGCTGCCCATGGCTACACCTTC